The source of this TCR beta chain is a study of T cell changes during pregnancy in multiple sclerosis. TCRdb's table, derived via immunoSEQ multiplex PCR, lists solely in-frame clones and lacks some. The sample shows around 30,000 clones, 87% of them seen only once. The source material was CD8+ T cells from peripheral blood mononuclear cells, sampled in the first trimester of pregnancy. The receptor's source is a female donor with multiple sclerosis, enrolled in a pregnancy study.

CDR3 amino acids: CASKRLEREGDEQYF. DNA of the CDR3: TGCGCCAGCAAAAGGTTGGAGCGGGAGGGTGACGAGCAGTACTTC. The chain links TRBV5-1 to TRBJ2-7; TRBD2 aligns across 10 bases. This CDR3 has 15 amino acids. The V gene's germline CDR1 is SGHRS and CDR2 YFSETQ. Losses at the gene ends were 6 bases for V and 5 bases for J; bases not matched to a gene: 11.